This TCR beta chain was sequenced during a study of OX40 agonist ivuxolimab in advanced cancers. About the study: The patients' treatment was ivuxolimab, an agonistic anti-OX40 (CD134) antibody.

Produced via immunoSEQ multiplex PCR; TCRdb's table is partial and in-frame only. The profile shows fewer than 100,000 clones, around 85% of them singletons. Looked up from germline, CDR1 is MNHNS and CDR2 is SASEGT. There are 13 residues in the CDR3. V shed 6 bases and J 3 bases; nucleotides not matched to a gene: 1. This clone was seen more than once but under ten times. With autoimmune disease history or systemic immunosuppression, patients were excluded. The V and J genes are TRBV6-1 and TRBJ2-1; 8 nucleotides agree with TRBD1. The sequences come from CD4+ or CD8+ T cells sorted from blood, collected in a trial of the OX40 agonist ivuxolimab. The TCR comes from an adult with an advanced solid tumor such as melanoma, head and neck, liver or kidney cancer. The CDR3 DNA sequence: TGTGCCAGCAGGGGGACAGGCTACAATGAGCAGTTCTTC. Its translation: CASRGTGYNEQFF.